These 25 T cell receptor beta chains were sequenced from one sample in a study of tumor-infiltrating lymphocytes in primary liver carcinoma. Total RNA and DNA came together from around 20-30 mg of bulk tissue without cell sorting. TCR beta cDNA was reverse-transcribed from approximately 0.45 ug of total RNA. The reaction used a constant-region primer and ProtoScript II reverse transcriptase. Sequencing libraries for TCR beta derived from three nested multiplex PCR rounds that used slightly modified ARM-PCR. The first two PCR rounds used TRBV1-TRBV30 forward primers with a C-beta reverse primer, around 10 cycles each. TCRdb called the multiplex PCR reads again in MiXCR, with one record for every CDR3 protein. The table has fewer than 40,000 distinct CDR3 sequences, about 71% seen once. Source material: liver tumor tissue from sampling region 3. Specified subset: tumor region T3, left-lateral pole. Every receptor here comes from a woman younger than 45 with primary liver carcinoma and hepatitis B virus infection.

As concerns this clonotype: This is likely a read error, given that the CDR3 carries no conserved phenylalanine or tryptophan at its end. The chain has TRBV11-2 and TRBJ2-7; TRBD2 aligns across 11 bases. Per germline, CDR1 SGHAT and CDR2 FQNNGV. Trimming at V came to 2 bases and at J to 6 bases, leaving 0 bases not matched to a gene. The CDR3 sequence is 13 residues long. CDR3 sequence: CASSLTSGSEQYY. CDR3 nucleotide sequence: TGTGCCAGCAGCTTAACTAGCGGGAGCGAGCAGTACTAT.

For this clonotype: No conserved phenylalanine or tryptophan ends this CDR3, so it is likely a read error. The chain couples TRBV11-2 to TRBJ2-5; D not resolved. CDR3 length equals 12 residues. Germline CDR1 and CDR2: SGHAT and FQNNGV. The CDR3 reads CASSLGLEAQYL. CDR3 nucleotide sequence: TGTGCCAGCAGCTTAGGGTTAGAGGCCCAGTACTTA.

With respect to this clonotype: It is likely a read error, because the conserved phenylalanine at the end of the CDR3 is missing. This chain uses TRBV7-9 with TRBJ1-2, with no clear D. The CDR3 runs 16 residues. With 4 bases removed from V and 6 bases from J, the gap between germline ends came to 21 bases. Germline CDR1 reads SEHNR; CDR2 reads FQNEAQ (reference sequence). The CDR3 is CASSSASRGQTNGYTS. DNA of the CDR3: TGTGCCAGCAGCTCAGCGTCCCGAGGCCAGACGAATGGCTACACCTCC.

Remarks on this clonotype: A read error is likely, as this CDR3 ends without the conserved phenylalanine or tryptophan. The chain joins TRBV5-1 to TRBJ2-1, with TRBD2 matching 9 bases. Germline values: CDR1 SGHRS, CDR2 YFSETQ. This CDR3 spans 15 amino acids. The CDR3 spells CANSRASGVRNEQFL. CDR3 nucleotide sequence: TGCGCCAACAGCAGAGCTAGCGGGGTCCGGAATGAGCAGTTCTTA.

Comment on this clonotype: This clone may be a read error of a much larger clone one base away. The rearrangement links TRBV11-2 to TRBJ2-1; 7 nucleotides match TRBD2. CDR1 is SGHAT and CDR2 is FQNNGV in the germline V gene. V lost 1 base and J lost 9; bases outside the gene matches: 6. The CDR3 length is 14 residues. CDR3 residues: CASSLAWGRGEQFF. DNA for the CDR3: TGTGCCAGCAGCTTAGCCTGGGGGAGGGGTGAGCAGTTCTTC. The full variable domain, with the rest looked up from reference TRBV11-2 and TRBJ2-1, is EAGVAQSPRYKIIEKRQSVAFWCNPISGHATLYWYQQILGQGPKLLIQFQNNGVVDDSQLPKDRFSAERLKGVDSTLKIQPAKLEDSAVYLCASSLAWGRGEQFFGPGTRLTVL.

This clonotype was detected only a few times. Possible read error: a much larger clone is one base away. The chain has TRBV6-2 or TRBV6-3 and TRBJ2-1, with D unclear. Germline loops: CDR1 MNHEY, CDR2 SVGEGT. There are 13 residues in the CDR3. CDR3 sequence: CANSYYGPGEQFF. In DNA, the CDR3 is TGTGCCAACAGTTACTACGGGCCCGGGGAGCAGTTCTTC.

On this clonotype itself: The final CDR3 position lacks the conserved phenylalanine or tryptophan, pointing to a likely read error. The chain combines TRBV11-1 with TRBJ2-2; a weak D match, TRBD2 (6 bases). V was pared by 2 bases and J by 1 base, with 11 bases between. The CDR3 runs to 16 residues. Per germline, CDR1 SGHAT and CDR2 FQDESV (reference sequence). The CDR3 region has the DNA TGTGCCAGCAGCTTACTGGGGGGTATGAACACCGGGGAGCTGTTTTCT. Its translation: CASSLLGGMNTGELFS.

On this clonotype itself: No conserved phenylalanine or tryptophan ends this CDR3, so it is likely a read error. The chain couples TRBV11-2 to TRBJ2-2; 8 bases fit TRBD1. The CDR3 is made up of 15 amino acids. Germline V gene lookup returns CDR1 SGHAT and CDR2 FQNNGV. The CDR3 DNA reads TGTGCCAGCAGCGTAGAGACAGGGGACGCCCGGGAGCTGTTTTCT. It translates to CASSVETGDARELFS.

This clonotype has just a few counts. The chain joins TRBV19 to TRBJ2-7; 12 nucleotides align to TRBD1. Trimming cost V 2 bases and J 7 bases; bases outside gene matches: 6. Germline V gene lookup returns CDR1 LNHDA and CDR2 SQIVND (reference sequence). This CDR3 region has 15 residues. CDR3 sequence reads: CASSIMGQGAGEQYF. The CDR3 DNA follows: TGTGCCAGTAGTATAATGGGACAGGGGGCGGGTGAGCAGTACTTC.

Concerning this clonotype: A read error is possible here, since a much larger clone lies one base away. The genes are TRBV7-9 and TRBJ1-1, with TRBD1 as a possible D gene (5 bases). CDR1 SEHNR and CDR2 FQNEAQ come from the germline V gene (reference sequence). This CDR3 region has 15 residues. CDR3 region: CASSLGGSQNTDAFF. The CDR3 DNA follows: TGTGCCAGCAGCTTAGGGGGGTCACAGAACACTGATGCTTTCTTT.

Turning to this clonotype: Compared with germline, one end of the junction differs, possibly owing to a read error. The CDR3, as DNA: TGTGCTAGCAGCTTGGACAGGGGCAATGAGGAGTTCTTC. Translated: CASSLDRGNEEFF. This chain joins TRBV5-8 and TRBJ2-1, with 9 bases identical to TRBD1. CDR1 is SGHTS, CDR2 YDEGEE, per germline. This CDR3 has 13 amino acids.

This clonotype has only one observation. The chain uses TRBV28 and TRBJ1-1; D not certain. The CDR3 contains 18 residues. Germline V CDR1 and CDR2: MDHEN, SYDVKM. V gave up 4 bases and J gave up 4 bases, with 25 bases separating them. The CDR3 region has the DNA TGTGCCAGCAGTTCCCCCAGGACCGCGTACCGTATGAGCACTGAAGCTTTCTTT. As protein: CASSSPRTAYRMSTEAFF.

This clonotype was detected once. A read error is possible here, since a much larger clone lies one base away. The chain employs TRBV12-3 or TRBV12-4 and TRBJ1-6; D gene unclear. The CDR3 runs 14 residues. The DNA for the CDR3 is TGTGCCACCAGTCCCCTGAGAGCGGCTTCACCCCTCCACTTT. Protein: CATSPLRAASPLHF.

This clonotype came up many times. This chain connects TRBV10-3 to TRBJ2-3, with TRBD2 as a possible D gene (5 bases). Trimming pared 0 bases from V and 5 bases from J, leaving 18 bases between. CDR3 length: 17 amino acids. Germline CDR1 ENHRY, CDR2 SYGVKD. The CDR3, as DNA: TGTGCCATCAGTGAGTCCCGCTTGCAAGCGGAACGAGATACGCAGTATTTT. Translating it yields CAISESRLQAERDTQYF.

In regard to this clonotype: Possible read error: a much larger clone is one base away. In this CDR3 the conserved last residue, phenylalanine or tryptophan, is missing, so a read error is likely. The CDR3 region is CASSLDPSSPLHI. DNA of the CDR3: TGTGCCAGCAGCTTAGATCCTAGTTCACCCCTCCACATT. This rearrangement joins TRBV11-2 to TRBJ1-6; D not certain. The CDR3 sequence is 13 residues long. CDR1 and CDR2 from the germline V gene are SGHAT and FQNNGV. V lost 0 bases to trimming and J lost 9 bases, with 6 bases between them.

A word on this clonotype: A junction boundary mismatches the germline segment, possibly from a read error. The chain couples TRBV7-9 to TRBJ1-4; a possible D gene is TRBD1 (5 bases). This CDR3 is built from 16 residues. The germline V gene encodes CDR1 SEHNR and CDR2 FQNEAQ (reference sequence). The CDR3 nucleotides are TGTGCCAGCAGCTTAGACAGGTCTGCAACTAATGAAAAACTGTTTTTC. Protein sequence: CASSLDRSATNEKLFF.

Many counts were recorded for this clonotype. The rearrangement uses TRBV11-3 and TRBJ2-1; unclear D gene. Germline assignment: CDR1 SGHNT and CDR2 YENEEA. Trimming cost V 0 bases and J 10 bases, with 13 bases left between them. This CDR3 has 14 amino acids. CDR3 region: CASSLDNQGVEQFF. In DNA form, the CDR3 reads TGTGCCAGCAGCTTAGATAACCAAGGAGTGGAGCAGTTCTTC.

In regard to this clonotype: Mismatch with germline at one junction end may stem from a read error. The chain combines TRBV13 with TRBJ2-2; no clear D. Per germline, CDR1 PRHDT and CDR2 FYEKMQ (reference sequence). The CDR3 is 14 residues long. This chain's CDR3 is CASSLVKWSGELFF. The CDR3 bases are TGTGCTAGCAGCTTAGTGAAATGGTCCGGGGAGCTGTTTTTT. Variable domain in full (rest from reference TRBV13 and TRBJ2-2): AAGVIQSPRHLIKEKRETATLKCYPIPRHDTVYWYQQGPGQDPQFLISFYEKMQSDKGSIPDRFSAQQFSDYHSELNMSSLELGDSALYFCASSLVKWSGELFFGEGSRLTVL.

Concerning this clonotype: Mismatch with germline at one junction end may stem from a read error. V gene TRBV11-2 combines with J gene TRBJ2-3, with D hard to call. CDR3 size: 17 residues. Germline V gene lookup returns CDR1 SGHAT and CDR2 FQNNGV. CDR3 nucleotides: TGTACCAGCAGCTTAGGGATTCGAAGGGAAGTCACAAATACGCAGTATTTT. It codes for CTSSLGIRREVTNTQYF.

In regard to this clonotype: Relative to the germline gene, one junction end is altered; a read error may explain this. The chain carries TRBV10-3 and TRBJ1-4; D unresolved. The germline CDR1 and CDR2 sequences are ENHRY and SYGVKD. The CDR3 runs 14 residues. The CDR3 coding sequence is TGTGCCATCAATGAGAGGAGGACTAATGAAAAACTGTTTTTT. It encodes CAINERRTNEKLFF.

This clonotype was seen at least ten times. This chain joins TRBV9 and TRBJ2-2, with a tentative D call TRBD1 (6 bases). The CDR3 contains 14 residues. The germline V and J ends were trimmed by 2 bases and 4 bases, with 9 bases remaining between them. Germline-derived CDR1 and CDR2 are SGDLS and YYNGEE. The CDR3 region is CASSVEQGTGELFF. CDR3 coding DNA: TGTGCCAGCAGCGTCGAACAGGGCACCGGGGAGCTGTTTTTT.

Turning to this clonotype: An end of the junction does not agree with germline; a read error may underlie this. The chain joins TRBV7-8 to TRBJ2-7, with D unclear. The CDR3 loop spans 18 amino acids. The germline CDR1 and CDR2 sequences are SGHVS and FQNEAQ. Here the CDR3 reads CARSSGRGRTMSSYEQYF. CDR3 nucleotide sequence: TGTGCGAGGAGCTCGGGTCGCGGTCGTACTATGAGCTCCTACGAACAGTACTTC.

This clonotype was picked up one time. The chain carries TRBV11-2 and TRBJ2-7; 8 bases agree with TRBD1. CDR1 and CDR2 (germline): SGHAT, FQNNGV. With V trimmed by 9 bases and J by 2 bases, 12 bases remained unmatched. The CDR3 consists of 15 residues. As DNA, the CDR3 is TGTGCCAGTAACTCTCCTGGGACAGGTACCTACGAGCAGTACTTC. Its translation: CASNSPGTGTYEQYF.

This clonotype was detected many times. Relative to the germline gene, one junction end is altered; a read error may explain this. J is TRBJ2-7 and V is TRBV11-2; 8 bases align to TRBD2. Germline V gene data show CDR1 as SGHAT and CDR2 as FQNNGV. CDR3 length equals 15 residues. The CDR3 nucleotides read TGTGCCAGCAGCTTGTCCAGCGGGAGCTCCTACGAGCTGTACTTC. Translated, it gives CASSLSSGSSYELYF.

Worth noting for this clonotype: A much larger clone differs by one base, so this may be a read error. CDR3: CASSPWRTIPNTEAFF. The CDR3 DNA follows: TGTGCCAGCAGCCCATGGAGGACCATACCGAACACTGAAGCTTTCTTT. This chain uses TRBV11-2 with TRBJ1-1; D unresolved. The V and J ends lost 5 bases and 1 base respectively, with 17 bases between them. The CDR3 totals 16 residues. Germline V lookup: CDR1 SGHAT, CDR2 FQNNGV.